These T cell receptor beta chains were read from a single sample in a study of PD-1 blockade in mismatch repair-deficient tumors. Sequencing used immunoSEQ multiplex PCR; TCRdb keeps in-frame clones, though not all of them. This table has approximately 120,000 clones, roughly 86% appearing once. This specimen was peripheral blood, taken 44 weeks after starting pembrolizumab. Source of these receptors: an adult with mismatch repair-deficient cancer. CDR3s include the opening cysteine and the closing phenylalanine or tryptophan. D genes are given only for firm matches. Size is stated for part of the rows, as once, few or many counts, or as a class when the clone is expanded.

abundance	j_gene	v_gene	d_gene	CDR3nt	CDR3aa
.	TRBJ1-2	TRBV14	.	TGTGCCAGCAGGATCAGTGGGGGCTATGGCTACACCTTC	CASRISGGYGYTF
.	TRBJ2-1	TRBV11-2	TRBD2	TGTGCCAGCAGCTTAGGAGGGACTAGGTGGAACAATGAGCAGTTCTTC	CASSLGGTRWNNEQFF
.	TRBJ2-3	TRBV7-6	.	TGTGCCAGCAGCTTAGGCGTCGGTGGGCGCGGCACAGATACGCAGTATTTT	CASSLGVGGRGTDTQYF
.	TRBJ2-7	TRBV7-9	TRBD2	TGTGCCAGCAGCATGCTCCTAGCGGAAACATACGAGCAGTACTTC	CASSMLLAETYEQYF
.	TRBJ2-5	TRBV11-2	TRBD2	TGTGCCAGCAGCTTCACTAGCGGGAGGGGGCTTGAGACCCAGTACTTC	CASSFTSGRGLETQYF
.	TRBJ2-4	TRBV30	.	TGTGCCTGGAGGCCCAGAGGCAGTAAAAACATTCAGTACTTC	CAWRPRGSKNIQYF
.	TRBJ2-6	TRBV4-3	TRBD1	TGCGCCAGCAGCCAAGATCTGACAGGGGTCTCTGGGGCCAACGTCCTGACTTTC	CASSQDLTGVSGANVLTF
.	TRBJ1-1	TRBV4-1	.	TGCGCCAGCAGCTCCCCGGCCGGTGAAGCTTTCTTT	CASSSPAGEAFF
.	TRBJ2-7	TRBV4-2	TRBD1	TGTGCCAGCAGCCAGGAAAACAGGGGGCTTCTTTACGAGCAGTACTTC	CASSQENRGLLYEQYF
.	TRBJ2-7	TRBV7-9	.	TGTGCCAGCAGCTTCGCCGACAGCTACGAGCAGTACTTC	CASSFADSYEQYF
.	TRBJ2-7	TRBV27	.	TGTGCCAGCAGTTTTACCAGTCAGGGTGGGCCCTACGAGCAGTACTTC	CASSFTSQGGPYEQYF
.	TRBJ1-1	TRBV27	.	TGTGCCAGCAAGGACAGGAACACTGAAGCTTTCTTT	CASKDRNTEAFF
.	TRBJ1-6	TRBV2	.	TGTGCCAGCAGTGGGGGGGGACTTAATTCACCCCTCCACTTT	CASSGGGLNSPLHF
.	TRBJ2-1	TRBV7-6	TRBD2	TGTGCCAGCAGCTTAAGTATCGGGCCCAGCGGGAGTCACAATGAGCAGTTCTTC	CASSLSIGPSGSHNEQFF
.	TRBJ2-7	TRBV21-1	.	TGTGCCAGCAGCAAACCAATCTGGACTAGCGGGAGGGAGGAGCAGTACTTC	CASSKPIWTSGREEQYF
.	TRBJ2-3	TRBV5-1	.	TGCGCCAGCAGCTTGGGACAGACCCTCACAGATACGCAGTATTTT	CASSLGQTLTDTQYF
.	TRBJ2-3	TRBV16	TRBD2	TGTGCCAGCAGCCAAGTTAGCGGGAGTTTTATGAATACGCAGTATTTT	CASSQVSGSFMNTQYF
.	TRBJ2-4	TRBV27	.	TGTGCCAGCAGTAAAAATCGAGTAGCCAAAAACATTCAGTACTTC	CASSKNRVAKNIQYF
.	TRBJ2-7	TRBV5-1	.	TGCGCCAGCAGCTTGGATAGCAGGACGGTAAGCTCCTACGAGCAGTACTTC	CASSLDSRTVSSYEQYF
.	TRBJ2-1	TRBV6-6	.	TGTGCCAGCACTCAAGGGAATGAGCAGTTCTTC	CASTQGNEQFF
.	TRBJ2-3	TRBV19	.	TGTGCCAGTAGTGGAGGCAGATCTTCAGATACGCAGTATTTT	CASSGGRSSDTQYF
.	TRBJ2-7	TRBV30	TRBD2	TGTGCCTGGAGTAGTGGGCTAGCGGGATCTTGGACCTACGAGCAGTACTTC	CAWSSGLAGSWTYEQYF
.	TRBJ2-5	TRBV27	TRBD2	TGTGCCAGCAGTTTATACCCGGGAGGGCAAGAGACCCAGTACTTC	CASSLYPGGQETQYF
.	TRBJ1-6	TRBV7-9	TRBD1	TGTGCCAGCAGCTGGGACAGCCGCGGCTCCCTCCACTTT	CASSWDSRGSLHF
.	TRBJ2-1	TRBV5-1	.	TGCGCCAGCAGCTTGGTAGGACAAGCCTCCTACAATGAGCAGTTCTTC	CASSLVGQASYNEQFF
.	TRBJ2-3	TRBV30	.	TGTGCCTGGAGTGACAGGTCGGGCAGTTCAGATACGCAGTATTTT	CAWSDRSGSSDTQYF
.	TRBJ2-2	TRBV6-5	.	TGTGCCAGCAGTTACTCGAGGAGGGGGGGGACCGGGGAGCTGTTTTTT	CASSYSRRGGTGELFF
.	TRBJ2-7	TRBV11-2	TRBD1	TGTGCCAGCAGTTCCGACAGGGCCCGCTCCTACGAGCAGTACTTC	CASSSDRARSYEQYF
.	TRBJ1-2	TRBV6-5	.	TGTGCCAGCAGTTACTCGATGCTGGGGAACTATGGCTACACCTTC	CASSYSMLGNYGYTF
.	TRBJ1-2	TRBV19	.	TGTGCCAGTCGACGGGGAAGAGCCTCGGGCTATGGCTACACCTTC	CASRRGRASGYGYTF
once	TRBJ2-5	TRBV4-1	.	TGCGCCAGCAGCCAAGAAGAGCCAGTACGGATTTCGGTCCAAGAGACCCAGTACTTC	CASSQEEPVRISVQETQYF
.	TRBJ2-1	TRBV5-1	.	TGCGCCAGCAGCCCCATTGAGTCCTACAATGAGCAGTTCTTC	CASSPIESYNEQFF
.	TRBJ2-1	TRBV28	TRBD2	TGTGCCAGCAGTACATCAGGGACTAGCCTGAATAATGAGCAGTTCTTC	CASSTSGTSLNNEQFF
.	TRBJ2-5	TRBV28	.	TGTGCCAGCAGTTTGGGGACCCCTCGCTGGGAGACCCAGTACTTC	CASSLGTPRWETQYF
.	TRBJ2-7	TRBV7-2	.	TGTGCCAGCAGCTTAGTTTCAGGTAACTCCTACGAGCAGTACTTC	CASSLVSGNSYEQYF
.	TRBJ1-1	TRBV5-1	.	TGCGCCAGCAGCTTGTGGCCAGAGAACACTGAAGCTTTCTTT	CASSLWPENTEAFF
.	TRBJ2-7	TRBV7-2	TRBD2	TGTGCCAGCAGCGATATAGCGGGAGCCTACGAGCAGTACTTC	CASSDIAGAYEQYF
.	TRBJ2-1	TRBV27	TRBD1	TGTGCCAGCAGTCCCCTAGGGGGGGGACAGGGGGTTCCTGGGCAGTTCTTC	CASSPLGGGQGVPGQFF
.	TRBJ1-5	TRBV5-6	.	TGTGCCAGCAGCTTGGGTGGGGGGGTCGGGCCCCAGCATTTT	CASSLGGGVGPQHF
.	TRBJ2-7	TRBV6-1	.	TGTGCCAGCAGGAAGGGGGAAGCATCCTACGAGCAGTACTTC	CASRKGEASYEQYF
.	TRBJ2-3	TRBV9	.	TGTGCCAGCAACAGCGGAGTTGGGGATACGCAGTATTTT	CASNSGVGDTQYF
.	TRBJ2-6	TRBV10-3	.	TGTGCCATTTCTCCGTCCGGGGCCAACGTCCTGACTTTC	CAISPSGANVLTF
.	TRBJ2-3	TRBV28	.	TGTGCCAGCAGTCACCCCCGGGGGAAGGGAACAGATACGCAGTATTTT	CASSHPRGKGTDTQYF
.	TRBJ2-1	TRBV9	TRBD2	TGTGCCAGCAGCGTAGGGTTGGTAGGACTAGATGAGCAGTTCTTC	CASSVGLVGLDEQFF
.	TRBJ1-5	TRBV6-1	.	TGTGCCAGCAGTGAAGCGAGCCCCAAGCCCCAGCATTTT	CASSEASPKPQHF
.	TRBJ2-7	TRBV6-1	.	TGTGCCAGCAGTGAAGCGGCAGACTACGAGCAGTACTTC	CASSEAADYEQYF
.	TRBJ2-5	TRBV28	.	TGTGCCAGCAGTTCCCCAGCATTAGAGACCCAGTACTTC	CASSSPALETQYF
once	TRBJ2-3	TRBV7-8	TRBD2	TGTGCCAGCAGCTTAGCTAGCGGGAGTGGTACGCAGTATTTT	CASSLASGSGTQYF
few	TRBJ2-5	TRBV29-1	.	TGCAGCAACCTTGGGGGTCAGGGAGAGACCCAGTACTTC	CSNLGGQGETQYF
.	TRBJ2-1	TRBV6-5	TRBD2	TGTGCCAGCAGTTCACTAGCGGGAGGGAATGAGCAGTTCTTC	CASSSLAGGNEQFF
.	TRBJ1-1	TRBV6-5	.	TGTGCCAGCAGTCAGTCTACAGGTGACCCTGAAGCTTTCTTT	CASSQSTGDPEAFF